This TCR beta chain was identified in a study of blood T cell repertoires in COVID-19. Study as a whole: Sample material is recorded as cDNA or gDNA derived from T cells, B-cell-depleted T cells, or PBMCs.

Seattle patients were enrolled while actively infected and followed longitudinally. CDR3 length equals 17 residues. Germline CDR1 and CDR2: LGHNA and YSLEER. V shed 2 bases and J 0 bases; nucleotides not matched to a gene: 5. As originally analysed: For nucleated cells, counts were estimated from reference gene primer amplification. The repertoire was sequenced with immunoSEQ multiplex PCR; TCRdb's copy has only in-frame clones and lacks some. That table furnishes V, J and clone size, whereas the DNA furnished D and trimming. The sample yields 150,000 or so clones, 70% to 80% seen once. The sequenced material came from peripheral blood. The rearrangement uses TRBV4-3 and TRBJ2-1, with 9 bases lining up with TRBD2. The TCR was taken from a woman between 65 and 79 years old with COVID-19, enrolled during active disease. CDR3 nucleotide sequence: TGCGCCAGCAGCCAATGGAGCGGGGGGAGCTCCTACAATGAGCAGTTCTTC. It encodes CASSQWSGGSSYNEQFF.